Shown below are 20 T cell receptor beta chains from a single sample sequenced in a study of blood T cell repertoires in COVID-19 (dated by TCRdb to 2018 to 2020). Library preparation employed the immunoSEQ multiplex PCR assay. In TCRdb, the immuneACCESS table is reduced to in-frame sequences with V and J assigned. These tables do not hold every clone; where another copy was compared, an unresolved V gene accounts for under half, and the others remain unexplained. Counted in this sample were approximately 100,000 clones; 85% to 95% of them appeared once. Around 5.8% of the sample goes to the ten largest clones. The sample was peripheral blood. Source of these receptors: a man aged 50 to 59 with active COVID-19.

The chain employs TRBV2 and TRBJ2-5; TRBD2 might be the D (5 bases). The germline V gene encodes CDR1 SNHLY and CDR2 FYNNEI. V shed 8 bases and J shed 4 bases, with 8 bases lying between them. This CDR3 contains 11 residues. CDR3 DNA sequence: TGTGCCAGCCCCAGCGGAGAGACCCAGTACTTC. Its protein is CASPSGETQYF. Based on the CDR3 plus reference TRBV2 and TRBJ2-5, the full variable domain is EPEVTQTPSHQVTQMGQEVILRCVPISNHLYFYWYRQILGQKVEFLVSFYNNEISEKSEIFDDQFSVERPDGSNFTLKIRSTKLEDSAMYFCASPSGETQYFGPGTRLLVL.

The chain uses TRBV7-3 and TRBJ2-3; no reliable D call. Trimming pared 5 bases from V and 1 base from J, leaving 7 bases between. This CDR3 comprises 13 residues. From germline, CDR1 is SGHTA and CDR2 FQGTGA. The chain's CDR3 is CASSELGTDTQYF. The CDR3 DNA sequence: TGTGCCAGCAGCGAGTTAGGCACAGATACGCAGTATTTT. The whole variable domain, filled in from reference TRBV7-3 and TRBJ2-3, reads GAGVSQTPSNKVTEKGKYVELRCDPISGHTALYWYRQSLGQGPEFLIYFQGTGAADDSGLPNDRFFAVRPEGSVSTLKIQRTERGDSAVYLCASSELGTDTQYFGPGTRLTVL.

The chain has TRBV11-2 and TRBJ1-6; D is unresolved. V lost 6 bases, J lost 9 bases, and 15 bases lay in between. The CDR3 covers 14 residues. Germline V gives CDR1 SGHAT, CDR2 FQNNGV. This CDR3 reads CASRAALGGSPLHF. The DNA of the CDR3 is TGTGCCAGCAGGGCCGCCCTGGGAGGTTCACCCCTCCACTTT.

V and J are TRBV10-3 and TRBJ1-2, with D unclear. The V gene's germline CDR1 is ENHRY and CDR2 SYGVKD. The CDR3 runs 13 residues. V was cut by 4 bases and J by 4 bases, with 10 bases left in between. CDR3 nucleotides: TGTGCCATCAGTGGAGAGACTGGCTATGGCTACACCTTC. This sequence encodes CAISGETGYGYTF.

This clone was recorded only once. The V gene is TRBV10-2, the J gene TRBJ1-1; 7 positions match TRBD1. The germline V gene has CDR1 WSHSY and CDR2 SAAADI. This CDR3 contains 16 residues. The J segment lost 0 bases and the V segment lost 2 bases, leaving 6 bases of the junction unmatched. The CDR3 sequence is CASSEPVGTVNTEAFF. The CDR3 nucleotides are TGCGCCAGCAGTGAGCCGGTCGGGACAGTGAACACTGAAGCTTTCTTT.

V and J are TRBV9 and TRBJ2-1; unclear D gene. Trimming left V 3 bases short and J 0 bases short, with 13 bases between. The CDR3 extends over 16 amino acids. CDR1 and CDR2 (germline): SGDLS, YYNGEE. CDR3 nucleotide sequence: TGTGCCAGCAGCGAGATAGGAGCGAGCTCCTACAATGAGCAGTTCTTC. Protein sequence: CASSEIGASSYNEQFF.

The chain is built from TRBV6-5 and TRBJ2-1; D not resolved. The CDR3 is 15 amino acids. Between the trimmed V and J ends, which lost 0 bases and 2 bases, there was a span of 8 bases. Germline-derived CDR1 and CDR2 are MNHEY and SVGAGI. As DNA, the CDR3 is TGTGCCAGCAGTTACTCGAGAGCCACCTACAATGAGCAGTTCTTC. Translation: CASSYSRATYNEQFF.

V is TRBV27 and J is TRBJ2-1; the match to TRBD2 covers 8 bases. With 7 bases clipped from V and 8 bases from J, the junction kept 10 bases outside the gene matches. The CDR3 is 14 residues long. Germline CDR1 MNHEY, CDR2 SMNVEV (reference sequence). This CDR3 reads CASTWSGREYEQFF. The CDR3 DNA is TGTGCCAGCACTTGGAGCGGGAGAGAGTATGAGCAGTTCTTC.

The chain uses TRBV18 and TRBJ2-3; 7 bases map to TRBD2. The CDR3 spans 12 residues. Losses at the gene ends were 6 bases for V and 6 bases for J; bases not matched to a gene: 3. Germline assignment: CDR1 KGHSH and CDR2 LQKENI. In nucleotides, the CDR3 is TGTGCCAGCTCGACTAGCTCTGATACGCAGTATTTT. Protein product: CASSTSSDTQYF.

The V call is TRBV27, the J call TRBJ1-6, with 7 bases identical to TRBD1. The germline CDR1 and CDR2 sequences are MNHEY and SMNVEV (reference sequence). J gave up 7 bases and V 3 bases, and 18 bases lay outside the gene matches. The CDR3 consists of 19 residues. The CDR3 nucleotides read TGTGCCAGCAGTTTCCTGGACAGGCTTAGCCTAAAAAAAAATTCACCCCTCCACTTT. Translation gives CASSFLDRLSLKKNSPLHF.

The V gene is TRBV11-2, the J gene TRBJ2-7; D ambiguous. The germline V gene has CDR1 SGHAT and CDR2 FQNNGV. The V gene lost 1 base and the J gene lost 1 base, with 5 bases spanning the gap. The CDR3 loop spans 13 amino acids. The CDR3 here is CASSLAGSYEQYF. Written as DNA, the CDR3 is TGTGCCAGCAGCTTAGCCGGGTCCTACGAGCAGTACTTC.

The CDR3 DNA sequence: TGTGCCAGCAAATTGACAGGGGCGGACTATGGCTACACCTTC. Protein product: CASKLTGADYGYTF. V usage is TRBV28 and J usage is TRBJ1-2, with TRBD1 matching over 8 bases. V lost 7 bases and J lost 3; bases outside the gene matches: 7. CDR3 length: 14 residues. Germline-derived CDR1 and CDR2 are MDHEN and SYDVKM.

The CDR3 coding sequence is TGTGCCAGCAGTGAACCGGGCAGGGCAAACTATGGCTACACCTTC. Its protein product is CASSEPGRANYGYTF. The genes are TRBV6-1 and TRBJ1-2; weak D call: TRBD1 (5 bases). V lost 2 bases and J 2 bases, leaving 12 bases between the germline ends. CDR3 length equals 15 residues. Germline loops: CDR1 MNHNS, CDR2 SASEGT.

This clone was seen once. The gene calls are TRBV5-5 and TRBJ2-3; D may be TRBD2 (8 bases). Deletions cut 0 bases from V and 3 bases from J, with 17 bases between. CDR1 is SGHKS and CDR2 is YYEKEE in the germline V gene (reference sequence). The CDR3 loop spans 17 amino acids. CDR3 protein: CASSLASGRGHTDTQYF. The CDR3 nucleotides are TGTGCCAGCAGCTTGGCCTCCGGGAGGGGGCATACAGATACGCAGTATTTT. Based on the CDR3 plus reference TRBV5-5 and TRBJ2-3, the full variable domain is DAGVTQSPTHLIKTRGQQVTLRCSPISGHKSVSWYQQVLGQGPQFIFQYYEKEERGRGNFPDRFSARQFPNYSSELNVNALLLGDSALYLCASSLASGRGHTDTQYFGPGTRLTVL.

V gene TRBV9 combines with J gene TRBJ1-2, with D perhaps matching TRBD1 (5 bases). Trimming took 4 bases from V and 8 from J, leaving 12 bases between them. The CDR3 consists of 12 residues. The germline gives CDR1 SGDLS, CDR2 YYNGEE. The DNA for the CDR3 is TGTGCCAGCAGCACAGGCGGGGGAGGCTACACCTTC. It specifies CASSTGGGGYTF.

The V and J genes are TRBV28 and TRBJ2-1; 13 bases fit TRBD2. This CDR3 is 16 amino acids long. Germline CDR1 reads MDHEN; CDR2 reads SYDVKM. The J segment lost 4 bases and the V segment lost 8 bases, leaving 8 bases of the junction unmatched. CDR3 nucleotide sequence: TGTGCCAGCCTTAGTCCGACTAGCGGGAGGTACAATGAGCAGTTCTTC. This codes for CASLSPTSGRYNEQFF.

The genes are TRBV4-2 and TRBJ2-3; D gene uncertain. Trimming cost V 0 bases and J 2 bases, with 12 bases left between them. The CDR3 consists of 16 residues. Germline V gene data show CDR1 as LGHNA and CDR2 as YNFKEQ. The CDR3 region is CASSQDRYINTDTQYF. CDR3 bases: TGTGCCAGCAGCCAAGATCGGTATATTAACACAGATACGCAGTATTTT.

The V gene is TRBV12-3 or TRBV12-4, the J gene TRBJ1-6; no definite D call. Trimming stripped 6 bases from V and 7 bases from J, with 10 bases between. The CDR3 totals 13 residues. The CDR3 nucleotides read TGTGCCAGCAGCGGACTAAGAAATTCACCCCTCCACTTT. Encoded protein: CASSGLRNSPLHF.

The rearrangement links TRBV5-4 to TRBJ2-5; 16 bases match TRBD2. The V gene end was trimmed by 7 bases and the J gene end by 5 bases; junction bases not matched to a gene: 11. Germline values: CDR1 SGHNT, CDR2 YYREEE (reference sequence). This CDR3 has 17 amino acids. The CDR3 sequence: CASSSGLAGGPRETQYF. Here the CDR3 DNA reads TGTGCCAGCTCCTCGGGACTAGCGGGAGGGCCGCGGGAGACCCAGTACTTC.

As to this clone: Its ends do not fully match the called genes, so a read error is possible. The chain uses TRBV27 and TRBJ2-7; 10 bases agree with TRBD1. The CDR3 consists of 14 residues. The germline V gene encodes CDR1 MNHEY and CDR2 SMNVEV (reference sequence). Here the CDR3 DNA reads TGTGCCAGCAGTCCCTCCGGACAGGGGGGAATTCCGAACTTC. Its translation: CASSPSGQGGIPNF.